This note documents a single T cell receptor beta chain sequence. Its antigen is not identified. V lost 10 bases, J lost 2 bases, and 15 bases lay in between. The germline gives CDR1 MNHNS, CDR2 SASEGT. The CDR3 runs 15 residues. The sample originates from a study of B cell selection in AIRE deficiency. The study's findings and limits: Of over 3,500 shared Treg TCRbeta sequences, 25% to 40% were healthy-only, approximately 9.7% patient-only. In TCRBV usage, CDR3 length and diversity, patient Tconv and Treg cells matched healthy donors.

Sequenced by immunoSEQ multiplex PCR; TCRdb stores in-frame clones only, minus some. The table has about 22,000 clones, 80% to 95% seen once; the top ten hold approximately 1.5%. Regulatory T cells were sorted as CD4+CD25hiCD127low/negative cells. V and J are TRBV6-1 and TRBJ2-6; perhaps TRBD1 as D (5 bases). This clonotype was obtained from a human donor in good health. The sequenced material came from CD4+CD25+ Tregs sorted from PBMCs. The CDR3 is CATSIWGTGANVLTF. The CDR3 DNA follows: TGTGCCACCAGCATATGGGGCACTGGGGCCAACGTCCTGACTTTC.